The sequence of this TCR beta chain was determined in a study of cytomegalovirus exposure and HLA in healthy donors. Study context: The 120 or so validation repertoires used a platform that matched the one used for the 600 to 750 first-cohort repertoires, as a later analysis reported. Study-level points and caveats: Clusters of TCRs from the first cohort tended to co-occur in the 120 validation repertoires (as a later analysis found). While the bulk of TCR sequences proved rare, some public TCRs turned up in many donors.

The CDR3 runs to 14 residues. V gave up 3 bases and J gave up 8 bases; unmatched junction bases: 3. Germline values: CDR1 LNHDA, CDR2 SQIVND (reference sequence). As regards this clone: Its target is not known.

Some clones are missing from TCRdb's copy, which holds only in-frame ones; the method was immunoSEQ multiplex PCR. The sample has some 150,000 clones, 65% to 90% seen once. The V gene is TRBV19, the J gene TRBJ2-1; TRBD2 matches 11 bases. The sequenced sample was PBMCs. This sequence originates from a man between 18 and 35 years old in good health and CMV-seropositive. The CDR3 here is CASSIILAGDEQFF. CDR3 in DNA: TGTGCCAGTAGTATTATACTAGCGGGAGATGAGCAGTTCTTC.